Sequencing of this TCR beta chain was carried out in a study of blood T cell repertoires in COVID-19. Sequenced by immunoSEQ multiplex PCR; TCRdb stores in-frame clones only, minus some. The sample shows more than 150,000 clones, roughly nine tenths of them seen only once. This CDR3 is 11 amino acids long. CDR1 is SQVTM, CDR2 ANQGSEA, per germline. V was trimmed by 5 bases and J by 8 bases, leaving 12 bases between them. The source material was peripheral blood. This receptor was obtained from a man between 65 and 85 years old with active or convalescent COVID-19. The chain joins TRBV29-1 to TRBJ1-1; the D gene is possibly TRBD1 (6 bases). The CDR3 nucleotides are TGCAGCGTTCAGAGAGACAGGGAAGCTTTCTTT. Its protein is CSVQRDREAFF.